Sequencing of this TCR beta chain was carried out in a study of CD8+CD57+ T cells in acquired aplastic anemia. Before being chosen for sequencing, patients had shown CD8+CD57+ cell expansion by flow cytometry. Both TCR beta VDJ combination and CDR3 sequence profiling were carried out. Genomic DNA was the template for this profiling. TCRdb reanalysed the reads using MiXCR and keeps one entry per CDR3 protein. The sample comprises around 500,000 distinct CDR3 sequences, more than 25% of which are singletons, and less than 1% rests with the top ten. Only a few counts were recorded for this clonotype. Sequencing was carried out using sorted CD4+, CD8+, or CD8+CD57+ T cells (not recorded which) from PBMCs. The receptor's source is a human donor with aplastic anemia.

In DNA, the CDR3 is TGTGCCAGCAAGGTGCGGGAGGGCACAGATACGCAGTATTTT. This codes for CASKVREGTDTQYF. The chain links TRBV6-1 to TRBJ2-3; 8 bases are a match to TRBD2. From germline, CDR1 is MNHNS and CDR2 SASEGT. CDR3 length: 14 amino acids. Trimming cost V 7 bases and J 1 base; bases outside gene matches: 4.